The T cell receptor beta chain described here comes from a study of CD8 T cells in Susac syndrome. V was shortened by 2 bases and J by 5 bases, with 6 bases between the two germline ends. The length of the CDR3 is 11 residues. Per the germline V gene, CDR1 is GTSNPN and CDR2 is SVGIG (reference sequence). Comment on this clonotype: Its antigen remains unidentified.

Recently defined diagnostic criteria classed the Susac syndrome patients as definite or probable. In contrast to the negatively isolated CD8+ and CD4+ T cells, TEMRA cells were FACS-enriched. Overall study findings and caveats: TEMRA cells and active patients showed peak Susac CD8+ clonal expansion.

After extraction with the RNeasy kit, about 0.5 to 1 ug of the RNA was reverse transcribed using random hexamers. Coverage of TCR beta CDR3 amplification by immunoSEQ multiplex PCR extended to 54 Vbeta and 13 Jbeta. TCRdb reanalysed the immunoSEQ multiplex PCR reads using MiXCR and keeps one entry per CDR3 protein. The sample records around 81,000 distinct CDR3 sequences, nearly 95% being singletons. The gene calls are TRBV30 and TRBJ1-1; D unclear. The sample was CD8+ T cells from PBMCs. This sequence was found in a human donor with Susac syndrome. This CDR3 is CAWSMGTEAFF. The CDR3 DNA reads as TGTGCCTGGAGTATGGGGACTGAAGCTTTCTTT.